This entry describes one T cell receptor beta chain. Its specificity is not known. Sequence at one end of the junction differs from germline and may be a read error. These data belong to a study of tumor and adjacent non-tumor tissue in lung cancer. Notes on the study in general: Patients with more diverse tumor TCRs had worse survival. Tumor tissue had significantly higher TCR diversity than normal lung.

TCRbeta libraries were built with three rounds of nested PCR, modified from ARM-PCR. TCRdb re-called the multiplex PCR reads with MiXCR, one entry per CDR3 protein. The table has more than 55,000 distinct CDR3 sequences, more than 65% seen once. CDR3 size: 15 residues. Looked up from germline, CDR1 is MNHEY and CDR2 is SVGAGI. RNA was extracted from bulk tissue without any cell sorting. Distant lung tissue was collected more than 3 cm away from the tumor edge. The TCR sequence derives from a man between 60 and 75 years old with non-small cell lung cancer. V and J are TRBV6-5 and TRBJ2-7; weak D call: TRBD1 (6 bases). The specimen sequenced was distant non-tumor lung tissue. The CDR3 DNA reads TGTGCCAGCAGTTACGGGGCTGGACAGATTTACGAGCAGTGCTTC. Amino acids: CASSYGAGQIYEQCF.